This T cell receptor (beta chain) was identified during a study of CD8+ T cells in alopecia areata. cDNA reverse transcribed from extracted RNA served as the sequencing template. The assay was immunoSEQ multiplex PCR, and TCRdb's table has in-frame clones only and misses some. The table records 130,000 or so clones, 45% to 50% of them present only once. Whole-study results and caveats: Among the cells sequenced in scalp samples are also the resident alphabeta T cells of normal skin. An increase in clonality over normal scalp was evident in lesional scalp, especially alopecia totalis/universalis.

V lost 0 bases and J lost 7, with 12 bases in between. CDR3 length: 15 amino acids. Germline CDR1 is LGHNA and CDR2 is YNFKEQ. In regard to this clone: Antigen specificity is unknown.

V gene TRBV4-2 combines with J gene TRBJ1-4; D may be TRBD1 (5 bases). The source of this sequence is a human donor with alopecia areata. The specimen comprised CD8+ T cells sorted from blood, sampled at week 0. The CDR3 bases are TGTGCCAGCAGCCAAGATGAGGGGTCCCTTGAAAAACTGTTTTTT. This translates into CASSQDEGSLEKLFF.